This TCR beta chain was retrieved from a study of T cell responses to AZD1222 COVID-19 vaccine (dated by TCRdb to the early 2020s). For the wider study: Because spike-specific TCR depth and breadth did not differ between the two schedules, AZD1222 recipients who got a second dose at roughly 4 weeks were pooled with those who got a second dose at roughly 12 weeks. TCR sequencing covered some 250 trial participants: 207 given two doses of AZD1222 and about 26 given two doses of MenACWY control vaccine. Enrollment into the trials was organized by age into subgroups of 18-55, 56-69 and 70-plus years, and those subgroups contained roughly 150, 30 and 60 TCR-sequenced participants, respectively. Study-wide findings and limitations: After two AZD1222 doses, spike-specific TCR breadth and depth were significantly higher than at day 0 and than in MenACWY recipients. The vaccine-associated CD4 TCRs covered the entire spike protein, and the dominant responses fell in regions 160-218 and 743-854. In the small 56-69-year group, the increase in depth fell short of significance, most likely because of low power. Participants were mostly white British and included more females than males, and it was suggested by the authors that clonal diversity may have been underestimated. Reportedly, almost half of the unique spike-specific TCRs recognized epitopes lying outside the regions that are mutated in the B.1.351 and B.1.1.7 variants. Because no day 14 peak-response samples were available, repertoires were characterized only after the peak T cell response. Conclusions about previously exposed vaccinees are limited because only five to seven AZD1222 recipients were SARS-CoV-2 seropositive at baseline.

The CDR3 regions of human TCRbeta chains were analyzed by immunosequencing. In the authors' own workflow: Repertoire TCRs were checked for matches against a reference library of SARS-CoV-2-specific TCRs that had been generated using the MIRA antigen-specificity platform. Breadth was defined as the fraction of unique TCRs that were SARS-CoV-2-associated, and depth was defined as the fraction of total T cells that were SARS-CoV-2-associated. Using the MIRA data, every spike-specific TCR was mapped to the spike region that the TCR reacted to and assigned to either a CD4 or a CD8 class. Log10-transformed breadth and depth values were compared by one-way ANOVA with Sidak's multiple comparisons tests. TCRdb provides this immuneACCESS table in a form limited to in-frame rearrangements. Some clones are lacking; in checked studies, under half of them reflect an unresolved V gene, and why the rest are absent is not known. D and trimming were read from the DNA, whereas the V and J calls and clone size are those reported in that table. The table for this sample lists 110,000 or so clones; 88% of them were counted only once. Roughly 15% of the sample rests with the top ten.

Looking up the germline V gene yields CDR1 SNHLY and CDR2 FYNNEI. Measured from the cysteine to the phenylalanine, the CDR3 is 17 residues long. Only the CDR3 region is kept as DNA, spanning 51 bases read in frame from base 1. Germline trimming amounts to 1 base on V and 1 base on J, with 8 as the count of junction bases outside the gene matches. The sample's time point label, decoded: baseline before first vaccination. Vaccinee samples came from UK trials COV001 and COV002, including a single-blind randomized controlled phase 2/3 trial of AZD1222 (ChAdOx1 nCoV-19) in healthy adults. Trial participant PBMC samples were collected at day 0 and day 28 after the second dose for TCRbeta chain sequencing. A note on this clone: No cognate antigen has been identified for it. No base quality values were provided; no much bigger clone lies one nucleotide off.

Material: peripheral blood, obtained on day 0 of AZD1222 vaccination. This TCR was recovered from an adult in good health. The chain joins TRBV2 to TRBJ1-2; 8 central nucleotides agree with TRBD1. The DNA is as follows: TGTGCCAGCAGTGAAGGGACAGGGCGTAAATTTAACTATGGCTACACCTTC. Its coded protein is CASSEGTGRKFNYGYTF. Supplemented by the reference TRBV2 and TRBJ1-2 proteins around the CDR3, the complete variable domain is EPEVTQTPSHQVTQMGQEVILRCVPISNHLYFYWYRQILGQKVEFLVSFYNNEISEKSEIFDDQFSVERPDGSNFTLKIRSTKLEDSAMYFCASSEGTGRKFNYGYTFGSGTRLTVV.